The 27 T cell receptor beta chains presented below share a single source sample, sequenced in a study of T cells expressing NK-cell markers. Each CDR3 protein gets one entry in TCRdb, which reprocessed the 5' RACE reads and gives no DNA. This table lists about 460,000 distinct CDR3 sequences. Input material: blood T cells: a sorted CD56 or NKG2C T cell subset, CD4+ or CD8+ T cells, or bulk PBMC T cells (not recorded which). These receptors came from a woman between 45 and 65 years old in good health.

CDR3 loop: CASSFPPGRRTSTDTQYF. This sequence joins TRBV28 and TRBJ2-3; TCRdb proposes TRBD1, but this gene call is untestable without DNA. This CDR3 has 18 residues. The germline V gene encodes CDR1 MDHEN and CDR2 SYDVKM. Combining the CDR3 with reference TRBV28 and TRBJ2-3 gives the whole variable domain DVKVTQSSRYLVKRTGEKVFLECVQDMDHENMFWYRQDPGLGLRLIYFSYDVKMKEKGDIPEGYSVSREKKERFSLILESASTNQTSMYLCASSFPPGRRTSTDTQYFGPGTRLTVL.

This CDR3 is CASSVGRGSNTQYF. The V and J genes are TRBV9 and TRBJ2-3. CDR3 length: 14 amino acids. Germline CDR1 is SGDLS and CDR2 is YYNGEE.

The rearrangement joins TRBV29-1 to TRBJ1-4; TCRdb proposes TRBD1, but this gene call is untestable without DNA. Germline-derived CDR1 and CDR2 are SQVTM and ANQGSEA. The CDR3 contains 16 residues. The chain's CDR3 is CSARTRQGATNEKLFF. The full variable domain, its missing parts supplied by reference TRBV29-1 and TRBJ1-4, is SAVISQKPSRDICQRGTSLTIQCQVDSQVTMMFWYRQQPGQSLTLIATANQGSEATYESGFVIDKFPISRPNLTFSTLTVSNMSPEDSSIYLCSARTRQGATNEKLFFGSGTQLSVL.

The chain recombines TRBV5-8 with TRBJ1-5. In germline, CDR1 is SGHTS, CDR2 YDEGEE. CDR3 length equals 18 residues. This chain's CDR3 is CASRPTRGVAYSNQPQHF.

This CDR3 is CASSVGISDTQYF. The genes are TRBV9 and TRBJ2-3. The V gene's germline CDR1 is SGDLS and CDR2 YYNGEE. The CDR3 covers 13 residues.

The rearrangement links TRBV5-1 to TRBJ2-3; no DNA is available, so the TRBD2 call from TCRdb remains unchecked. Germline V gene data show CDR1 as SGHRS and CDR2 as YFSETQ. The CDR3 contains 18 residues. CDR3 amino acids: CASHPGTSRLAGADTQYF.

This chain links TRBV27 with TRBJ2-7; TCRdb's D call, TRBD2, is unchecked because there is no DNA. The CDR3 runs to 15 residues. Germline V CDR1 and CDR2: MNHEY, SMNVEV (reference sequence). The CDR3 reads CASSLTSGRVGEQYF.

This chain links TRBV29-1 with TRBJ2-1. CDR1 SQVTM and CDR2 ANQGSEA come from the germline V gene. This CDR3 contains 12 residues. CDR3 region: CSAKRGVDEQFF.

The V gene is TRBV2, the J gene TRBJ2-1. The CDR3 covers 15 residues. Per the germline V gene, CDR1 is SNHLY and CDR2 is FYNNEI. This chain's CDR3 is CASSRAAGALNEQFF.

The CDR3 protein is CASSARSGSLITGELFF. J is TRBJ2-2 and V is TRBV5-1; TCRdb selects TRBD2, and the lack of DNA leaves this call unchecked. The germline V gene encodes CDR1 SGHRS and CDR2 YFSETQ. The CDR3 is made up of 17 amino acids. Full variable domain (rest looked up from reference TRBV5-1 and TRBJ2-2): KAGVTQTPRYLIKTRGQQVTLSCSPISGHRSVSWYQQTPGQGLQFLFEYFSETQRNKGNFPGRFSGRQFSNSRSEMNVSTLELGDSALYLCASSARSGSLITGELFFGEGSRLTVL.

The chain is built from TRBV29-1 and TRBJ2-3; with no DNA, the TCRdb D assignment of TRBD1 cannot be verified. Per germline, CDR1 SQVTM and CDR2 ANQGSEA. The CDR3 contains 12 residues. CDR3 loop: CSVWEGSDTQYF.

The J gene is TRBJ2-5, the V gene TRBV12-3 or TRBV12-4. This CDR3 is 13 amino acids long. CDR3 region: CASGKRGQETQYF.

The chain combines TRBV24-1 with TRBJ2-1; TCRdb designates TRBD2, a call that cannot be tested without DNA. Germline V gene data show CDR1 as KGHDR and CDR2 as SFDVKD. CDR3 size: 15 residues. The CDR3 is CATSDRLAGFNEQFF.

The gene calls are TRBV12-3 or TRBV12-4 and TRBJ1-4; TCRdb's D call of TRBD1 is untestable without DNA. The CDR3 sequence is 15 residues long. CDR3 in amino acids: CASSPPGGMVEKLFF.

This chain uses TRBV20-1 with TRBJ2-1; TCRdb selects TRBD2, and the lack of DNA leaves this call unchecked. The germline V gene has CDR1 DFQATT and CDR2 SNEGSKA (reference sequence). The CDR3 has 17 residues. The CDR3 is CSARSILATSSYNEQFF.

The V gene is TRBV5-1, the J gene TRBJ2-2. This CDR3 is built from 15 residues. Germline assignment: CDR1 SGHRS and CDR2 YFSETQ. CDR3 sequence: CASSFAPSSTGELFF.

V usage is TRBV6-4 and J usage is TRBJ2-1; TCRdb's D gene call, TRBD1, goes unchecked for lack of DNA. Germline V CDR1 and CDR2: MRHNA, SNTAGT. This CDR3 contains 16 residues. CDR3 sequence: CASSDSRGSKANEQFF.

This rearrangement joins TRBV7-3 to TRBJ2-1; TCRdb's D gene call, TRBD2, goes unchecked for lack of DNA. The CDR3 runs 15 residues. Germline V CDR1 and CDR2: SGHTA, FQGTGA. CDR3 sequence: CASSVTDSGDNEQFF.

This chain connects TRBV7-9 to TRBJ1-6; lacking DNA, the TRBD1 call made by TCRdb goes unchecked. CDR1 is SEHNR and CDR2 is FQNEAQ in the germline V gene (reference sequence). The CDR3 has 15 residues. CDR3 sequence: CASSLGGTGNSPLHF.

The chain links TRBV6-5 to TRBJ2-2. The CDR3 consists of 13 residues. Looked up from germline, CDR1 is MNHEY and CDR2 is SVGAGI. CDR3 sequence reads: CASSPSMAGELFF.

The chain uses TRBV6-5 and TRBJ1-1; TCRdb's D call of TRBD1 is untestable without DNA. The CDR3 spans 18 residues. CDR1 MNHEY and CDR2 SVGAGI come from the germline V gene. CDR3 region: CASSELIHDRVLNTEAFF.

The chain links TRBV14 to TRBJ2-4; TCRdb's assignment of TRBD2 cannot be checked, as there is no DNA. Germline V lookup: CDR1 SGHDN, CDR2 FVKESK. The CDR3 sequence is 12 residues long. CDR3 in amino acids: CASSTGTLNSYF.

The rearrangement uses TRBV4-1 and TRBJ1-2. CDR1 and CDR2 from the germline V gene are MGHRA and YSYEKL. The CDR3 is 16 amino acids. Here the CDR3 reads CASSQAGPQANYGYTF.

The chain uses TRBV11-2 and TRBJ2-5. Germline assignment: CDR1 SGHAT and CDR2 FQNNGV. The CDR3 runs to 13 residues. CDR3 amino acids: CASSLERGETQYF.

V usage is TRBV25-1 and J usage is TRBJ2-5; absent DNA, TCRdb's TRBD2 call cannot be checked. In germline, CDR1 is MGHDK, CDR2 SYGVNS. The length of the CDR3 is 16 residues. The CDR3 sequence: CASSDLGLAGGKTQYF.

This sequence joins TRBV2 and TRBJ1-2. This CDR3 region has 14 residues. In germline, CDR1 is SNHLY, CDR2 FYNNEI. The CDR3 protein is CASSEEALTYGYTF.

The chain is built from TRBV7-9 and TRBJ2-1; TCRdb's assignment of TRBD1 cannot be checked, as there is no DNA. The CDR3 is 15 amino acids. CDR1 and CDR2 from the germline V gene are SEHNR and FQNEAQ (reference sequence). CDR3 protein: CASSPRTGGADEQFF.